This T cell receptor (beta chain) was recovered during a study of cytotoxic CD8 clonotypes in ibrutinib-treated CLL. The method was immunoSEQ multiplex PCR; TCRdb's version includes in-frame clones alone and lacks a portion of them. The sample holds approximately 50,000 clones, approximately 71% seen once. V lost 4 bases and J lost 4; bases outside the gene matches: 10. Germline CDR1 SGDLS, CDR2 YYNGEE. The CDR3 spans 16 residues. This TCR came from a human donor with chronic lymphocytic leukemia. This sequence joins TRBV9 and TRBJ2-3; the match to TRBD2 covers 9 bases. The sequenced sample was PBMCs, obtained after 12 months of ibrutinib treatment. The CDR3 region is CASSLGGSGRADTQYF. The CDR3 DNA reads TGTGCCAGCAGCTTAGGAGGTAGCGGGAGAGCAGATACGCAGTATTTT.